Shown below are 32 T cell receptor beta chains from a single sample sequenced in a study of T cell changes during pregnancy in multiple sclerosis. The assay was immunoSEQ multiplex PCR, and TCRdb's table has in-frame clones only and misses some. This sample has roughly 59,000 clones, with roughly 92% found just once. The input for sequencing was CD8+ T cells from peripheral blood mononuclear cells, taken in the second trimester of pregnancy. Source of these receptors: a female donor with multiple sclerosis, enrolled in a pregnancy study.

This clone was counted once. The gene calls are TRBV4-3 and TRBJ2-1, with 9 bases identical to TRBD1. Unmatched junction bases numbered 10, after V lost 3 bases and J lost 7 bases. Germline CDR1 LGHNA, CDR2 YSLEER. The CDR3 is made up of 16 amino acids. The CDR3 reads CASSQNDRGGWNEQFF. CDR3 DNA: TGCGCCAGCAGCCAGAACGACAGGGGGGGGTGGAATGAGCAGTTCTTC.

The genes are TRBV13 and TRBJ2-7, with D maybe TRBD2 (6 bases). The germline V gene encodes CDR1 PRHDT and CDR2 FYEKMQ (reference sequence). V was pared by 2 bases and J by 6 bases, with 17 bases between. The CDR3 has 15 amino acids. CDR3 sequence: CASSLSYRESSEQYF. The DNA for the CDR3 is TGTGCCAGCAGCTTATCTTACCGGGAGTCCAGCGAGCAGTACTTC.

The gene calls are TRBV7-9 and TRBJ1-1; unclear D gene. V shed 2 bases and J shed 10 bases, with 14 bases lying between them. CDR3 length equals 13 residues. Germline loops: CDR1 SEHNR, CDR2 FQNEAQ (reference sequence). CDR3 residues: CASSLWIQEGAFF. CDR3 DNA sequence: TGTGCCAGCAGCTTATGGATTCAGGAGGGAGCTTTCTTT.

CDR3 nucleotide sequence: TGTGCCAGTAGTATAGGAACCAGGGTGACTGAAGCTTTCTTT. It codes for CASSIGTRVTEAFF. The chain uses TRBV19 and TRBJ1-1, with a tentative D call TRBD1 (5 bases). CDR3 length: 14 amino acids. Germline V gene sequence: CDR1 LNHDA, CDR2 SQIVND (reference sequence). V was clipped by 1 base and J by 5 bases, with 11 bases between them.

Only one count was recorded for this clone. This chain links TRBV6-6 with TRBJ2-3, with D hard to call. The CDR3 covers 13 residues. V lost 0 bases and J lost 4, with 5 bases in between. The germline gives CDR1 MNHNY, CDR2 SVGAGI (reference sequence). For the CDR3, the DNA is TGTGCCAGCAGTTACTCGATAGCAGATACGCAGTATTTT. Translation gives CASSYSIADTQYF.

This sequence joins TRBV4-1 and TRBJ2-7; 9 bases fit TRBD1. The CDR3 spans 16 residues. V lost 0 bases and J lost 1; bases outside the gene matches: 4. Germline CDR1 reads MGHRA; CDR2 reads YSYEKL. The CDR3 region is CASSQDYRGPSYEQYF. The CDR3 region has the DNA TGCGCCAGCAGCCAAGATTACAGGGGGCCGTCCTACGAGCAGTACTTC.

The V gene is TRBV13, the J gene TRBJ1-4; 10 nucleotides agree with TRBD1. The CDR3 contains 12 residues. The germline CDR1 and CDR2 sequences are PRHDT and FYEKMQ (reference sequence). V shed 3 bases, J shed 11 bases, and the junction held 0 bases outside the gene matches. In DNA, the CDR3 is TGTGCCAGCAGCTTGGGACAGGGGAAACTGTTTTTT. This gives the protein CASSLGQGKLFF.

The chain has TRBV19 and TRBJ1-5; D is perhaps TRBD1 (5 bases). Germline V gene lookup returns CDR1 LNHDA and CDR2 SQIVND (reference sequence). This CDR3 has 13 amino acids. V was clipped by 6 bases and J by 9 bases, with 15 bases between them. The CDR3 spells CASSAGRLGPQHF. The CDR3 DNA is TGTGCCAGTAGCGCGGGACGCCTCGGGCCCCAGCATTTT.

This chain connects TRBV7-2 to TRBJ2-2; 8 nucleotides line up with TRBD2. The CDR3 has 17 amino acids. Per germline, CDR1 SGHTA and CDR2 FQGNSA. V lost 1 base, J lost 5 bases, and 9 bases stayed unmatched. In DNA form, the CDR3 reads TGTGCCAGCAGCTTAGATCTCGGAGCGGGAGTTACCGGGGAGCTGTTTTTT. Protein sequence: CASSLDLGAGVTGELFF.

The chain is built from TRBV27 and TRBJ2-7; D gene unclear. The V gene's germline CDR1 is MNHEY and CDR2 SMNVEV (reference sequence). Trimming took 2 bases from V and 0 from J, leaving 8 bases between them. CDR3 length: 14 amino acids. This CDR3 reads CASSLQAVSYEQYF. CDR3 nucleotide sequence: TGTGCCAGCAGTTTACAGGCAGTCTCCTACGAGCAGTACTTC.

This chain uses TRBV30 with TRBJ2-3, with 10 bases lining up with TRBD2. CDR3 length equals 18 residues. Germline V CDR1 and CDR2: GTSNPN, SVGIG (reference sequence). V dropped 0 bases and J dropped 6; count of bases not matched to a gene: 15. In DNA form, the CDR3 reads TGTGCCTGGAGTGTACTAGCTAGCGGGAGCTCGAGGTGGGATACGCAGTATTTT. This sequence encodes CAWSVLASGSSRWDTQYF.

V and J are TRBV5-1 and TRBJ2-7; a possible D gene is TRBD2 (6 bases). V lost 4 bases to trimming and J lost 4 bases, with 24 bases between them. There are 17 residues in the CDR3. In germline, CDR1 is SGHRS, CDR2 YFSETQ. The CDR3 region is CASSPGVEGSGNYEQYF. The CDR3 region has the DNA TGCGCCAGCAGCCCTGGGGTCGAGGGTAGCGGTAATTACGAGCAGTACTTC.

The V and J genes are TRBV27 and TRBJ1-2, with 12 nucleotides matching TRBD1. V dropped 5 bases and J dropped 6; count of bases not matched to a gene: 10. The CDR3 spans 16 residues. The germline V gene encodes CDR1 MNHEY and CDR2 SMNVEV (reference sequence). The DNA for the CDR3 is TGTGCCAGCAGTCCGGGACAGGGGGCTTTCAGGAATGGCTACACCTTC. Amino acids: CASSPGQGAFRNGYTF.

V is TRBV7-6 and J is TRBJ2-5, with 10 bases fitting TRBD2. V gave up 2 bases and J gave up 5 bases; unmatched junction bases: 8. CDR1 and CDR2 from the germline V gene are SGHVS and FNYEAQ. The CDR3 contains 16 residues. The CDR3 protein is CASSLWTSGARETQYF. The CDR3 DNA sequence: TGTGCCAGCAGCTTATGGACTAGCGGAGCGAGGGAGACCCAGTACTTC.

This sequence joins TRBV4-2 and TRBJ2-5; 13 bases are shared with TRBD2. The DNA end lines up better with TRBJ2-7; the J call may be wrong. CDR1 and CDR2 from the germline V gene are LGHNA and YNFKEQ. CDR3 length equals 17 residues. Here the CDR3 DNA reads TGTGCCAGCAGCCAAGAGATACTAGCGGGAGGGCCCTACGAGCAGTACTTC. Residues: CASSQEILAGGPYEQYF.

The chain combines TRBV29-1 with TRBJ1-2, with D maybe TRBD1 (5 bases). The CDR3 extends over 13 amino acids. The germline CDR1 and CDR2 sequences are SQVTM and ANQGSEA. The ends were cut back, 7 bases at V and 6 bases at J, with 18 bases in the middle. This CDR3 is CSGYGGDDNGYTF. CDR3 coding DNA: TGCAGCGGTTACGGGGGAGACGATAATGGCTACACCTTC.

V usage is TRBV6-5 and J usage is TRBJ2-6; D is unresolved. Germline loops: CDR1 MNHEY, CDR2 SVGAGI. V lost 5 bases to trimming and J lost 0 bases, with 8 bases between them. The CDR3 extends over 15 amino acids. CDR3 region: CASSRGVSGANVLTF. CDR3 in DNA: TGTGCCAGCAGTCGCGGCGTCTCTGGGGCCAACGTCCTGACTTTC.

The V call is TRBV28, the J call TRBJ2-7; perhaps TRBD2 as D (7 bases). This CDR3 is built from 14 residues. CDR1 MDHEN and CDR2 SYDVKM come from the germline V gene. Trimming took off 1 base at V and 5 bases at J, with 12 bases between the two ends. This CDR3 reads CASSLLGGGHEQYF. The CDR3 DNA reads TGTGCCAGCAGTTTATTAGGGGGGGGACACGAGCAGTACTTC.

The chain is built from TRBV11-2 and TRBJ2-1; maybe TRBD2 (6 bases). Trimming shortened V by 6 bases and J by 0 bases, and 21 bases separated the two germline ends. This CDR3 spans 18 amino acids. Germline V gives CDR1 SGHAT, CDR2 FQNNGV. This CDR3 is CASSLGLSEGSSYNEQFF. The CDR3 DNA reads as TGTGCCAGCAGTTTGGGACTTAGTGAGGGTAGCTCCTACAATGAGCAGTTCTTC.

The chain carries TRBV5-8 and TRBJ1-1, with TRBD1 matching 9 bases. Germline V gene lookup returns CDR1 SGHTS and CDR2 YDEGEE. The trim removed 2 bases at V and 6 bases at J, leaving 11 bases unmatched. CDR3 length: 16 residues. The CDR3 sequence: CASSFSGTGLLAEAFF. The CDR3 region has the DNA TGTGCCAGCAGCTTCTCCGGGACAGGGCTTCTGGCTGAAGCTTTCTTT.

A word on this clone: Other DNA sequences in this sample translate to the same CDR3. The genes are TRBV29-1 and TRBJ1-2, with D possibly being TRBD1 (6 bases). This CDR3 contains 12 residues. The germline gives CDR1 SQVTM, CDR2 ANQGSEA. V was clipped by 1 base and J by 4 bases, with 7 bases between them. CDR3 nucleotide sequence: TGCAGCGTTGAAGGACAGGCCTATGGCTACACCTTC. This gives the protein CSVEGQAYGYTF.

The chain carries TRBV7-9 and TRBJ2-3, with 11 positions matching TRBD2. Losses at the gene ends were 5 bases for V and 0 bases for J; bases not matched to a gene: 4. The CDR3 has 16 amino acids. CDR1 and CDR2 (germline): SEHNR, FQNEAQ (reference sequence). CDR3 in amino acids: CASSQGLAESTDTQYF. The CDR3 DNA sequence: TGTGCCAGCAGCCAGGGACTAGCGGAAAGCACAGATACGCAGTATTTT.

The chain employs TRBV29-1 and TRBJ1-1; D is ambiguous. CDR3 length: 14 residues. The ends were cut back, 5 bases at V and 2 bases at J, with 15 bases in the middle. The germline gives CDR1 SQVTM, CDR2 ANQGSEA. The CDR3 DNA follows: TGCAGCGTTTTACGACACACACCCAACACTGAAGCTTTCTTT. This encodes CSVLRHTPNTEAFF.

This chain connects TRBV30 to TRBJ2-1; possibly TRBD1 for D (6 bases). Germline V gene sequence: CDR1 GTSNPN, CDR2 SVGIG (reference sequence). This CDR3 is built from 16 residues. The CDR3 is CALTGTNRYRDNEQFF. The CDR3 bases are TGTGCATTGACCGGGACAAACCGCTACAGGGATAATGAGCAGTTCTTC.

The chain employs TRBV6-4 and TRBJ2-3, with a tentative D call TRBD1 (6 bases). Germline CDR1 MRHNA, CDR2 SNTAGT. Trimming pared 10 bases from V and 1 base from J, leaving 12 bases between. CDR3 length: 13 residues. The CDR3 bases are TGTGCCACCTCGGACAGTGGCACAGATACGCAGTATTTT. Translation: CATSDSGTDTQYF.

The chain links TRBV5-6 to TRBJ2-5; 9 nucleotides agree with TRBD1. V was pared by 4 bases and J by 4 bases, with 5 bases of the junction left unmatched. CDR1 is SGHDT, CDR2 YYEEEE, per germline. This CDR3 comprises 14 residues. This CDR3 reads CASSIWTGAETQYF. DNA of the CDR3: TGTGCCAGCAGCATATGGACAGGGGCAGAGACCCAGTACTTC.

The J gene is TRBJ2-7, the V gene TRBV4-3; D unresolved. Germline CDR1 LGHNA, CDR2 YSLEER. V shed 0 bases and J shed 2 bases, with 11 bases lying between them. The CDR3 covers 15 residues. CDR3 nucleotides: TGCGCCAGCAGCCAAGATGACTCCGCCGCCTACGAGCAGTACTTC. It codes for CASSQDDSAAYEQYF.

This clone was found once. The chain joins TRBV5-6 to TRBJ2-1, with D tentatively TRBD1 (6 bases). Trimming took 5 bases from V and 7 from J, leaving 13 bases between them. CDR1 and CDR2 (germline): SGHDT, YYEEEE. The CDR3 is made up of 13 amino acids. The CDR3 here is CASRDGTWNEQFF. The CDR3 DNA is TGTGCCAGCAGGGACGGGACATGGAATGAGCAGTTCTTC.

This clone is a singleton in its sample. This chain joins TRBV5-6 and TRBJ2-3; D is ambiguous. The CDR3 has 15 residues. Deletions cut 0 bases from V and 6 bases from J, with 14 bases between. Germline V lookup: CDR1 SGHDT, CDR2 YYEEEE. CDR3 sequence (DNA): TGTGCCAGCAGCTTGGTGCAGGCCGGTTCGGATACGCAGTATTTT. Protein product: CASSLVQAGSDTQYF. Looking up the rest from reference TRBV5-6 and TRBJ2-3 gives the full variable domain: DAGVTQSPTHLIKTRGQQVTLRCSPKSGHDTVSWYQQALGQGPQFIFQYYEEEERQRGNFPDRFSGHQFPNYSSELNVNALLLGDSALYLCASSLVQAGSDTQYFGPGTRLTVL.

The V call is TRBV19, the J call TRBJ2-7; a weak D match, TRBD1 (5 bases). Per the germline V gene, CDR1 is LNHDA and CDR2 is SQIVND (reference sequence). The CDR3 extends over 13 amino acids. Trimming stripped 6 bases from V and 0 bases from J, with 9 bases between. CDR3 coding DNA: TGTGCCAGTAGCCAGGGAACCTCCTACGAGCAGTACTTC. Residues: CASSQGTSYEQYF.

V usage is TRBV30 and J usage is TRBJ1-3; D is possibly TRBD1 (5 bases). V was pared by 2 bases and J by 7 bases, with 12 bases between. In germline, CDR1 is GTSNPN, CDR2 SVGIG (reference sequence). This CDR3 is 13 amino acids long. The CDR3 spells CAWSTGVGNTIYF. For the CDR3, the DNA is TGTGCCTGGAGTACGGGGGTGGGGAACACCATATATTTT.

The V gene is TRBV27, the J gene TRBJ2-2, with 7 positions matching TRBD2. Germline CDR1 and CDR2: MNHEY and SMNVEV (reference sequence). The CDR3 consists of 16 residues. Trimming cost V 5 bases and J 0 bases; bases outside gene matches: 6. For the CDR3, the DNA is TGTGCCAGCAGTCTAATGGGGGGGGCGAACACCGGGGAGCTGTTTTTT. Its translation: CASSLMGGANTGELFF.